This TCR beta chain is drawn from a study of cytomegalovirus exposure and HLA in healthy donors. Study-level points and caveats: The study put under 200 TCR beta chains on its list as cytomegalovirus-associated.

Germline values: CDR1 SGHRS, CDR2 YFSETQ. V was clipped by 6 bases and J by 4 bases, with 13 bases between them. This CDR3 is built from 13 residues. Notes on this clone: Its target is unknown.

Produced via immunoSEQ multiplex PCR; TCRdb's table is partial and in-frame only. The table lists 71,000 or so clones, roughly 95% of them singletons, with 2.5% to 4% in the top ten. The V gene is TRBV5-1, the J gene TRBJ1-1; D possibly corresponds to TRBD1 (5 bases). The sequencing sample was made of PBMCs. The origin of this receptor is a woman aged 18-29 years in good health and CMV-seropositive. The CDR3 coding sequence is TGCGCCAGCACCGACAGTCCTGGCACTGAAGCTTTCTTT. Translation: CASTDSPGTEAFF.